This T cell receptor beta chain was sequenced during a study of blood T cell repertoires in COVID-19. Study-wide background: From the United States, Italy and Spain came samples of acute and convalescent COVID-19. Sample material is recorded as cDNA or gDNA derived from T cells, B-cell-depleted T cells, or PBMCs.

The V segment lost 6 bases and the J segment 12 bases; nucleotides outside the gene matches: 23. Germline assignment: CDR1 SGHTS and CDR2 YDEGEE. The CDR3 consists of 17 residues. In the authors' workflow: Estimation of nucleated cell counts was performed using reference gene primer amplification. Using immunoSEQ multiplex PCR, the repertoire was profiled, and TCRdb retains in-frame clones only, with some absent. That table gives V, J and clone size, and the DNA gave D and trimming. The sample holds around 60,000 clones; around 77% are singletons and the top ten take roughly 20%. Sequencing was done on a sample of peripheral blood. The rearrangement uses TRBV5-8 and TRBJ2-1; 8 positions match TRBD2. This clonotype originated in an elderly man with active or convalescent COVID-19. CDR3 sequence (DNA): TGTGCCAGCACCTCAGAACGGGGGGGTACAAACTCAATGGGGCAGTTCTTC. It specifies CASTSERGGTNSMGQFF.